This entry concerns a single TCR beta chain. The data are from a study of blood T cell repertoires in COVID-19. Across the study: Acute-phase and convalescent COVID-19 samples originated in the United States, Italy and Spain. PBMCs, B-cell-depleted T cells, or T cells were the source of the cDNA or gDNA that made up the material.

Germline V gene sequence: CDR1 SGHTS, CDR2 YDEGEE. There are 16 residues in the CDR3. V lost 0 bases and J 1 base, leaving 11 bases between the germline ends. It was during active infection that Seattle patients were enrolled and then longitudinally followed. Per the original methods: Reference gene primers were amplified, and this amplification served to estimate nucleated cell counts. The table came from immunoSEQ multiplex PCR; TCRdb's copy has only in-frame clones and leaves some out. Clone size and V and J calls were adopted from that table, with D and trimming inferred from the DNA. Among roughly 380,000 clones listed, roughly nine tenths were seen once.

This sequence was found in a woman aged 55-75 years with COVID-19, enrolled during active disease. Sequencing used peripheral blood. The chain recombines TRBV5-8 with TRBJ1-5, with D possibly matching TRBD1 (5 bases). As DNA, the CDR3 is TGTGCCAGCAGCTTGGAGGGGCTCGGGAGCAATCAGCCCCAGCATTTT. Amino acid sequence: CASSLEGLGSNQPQHF.